This record covers a single T cell receptor (beta chain). Its antigen is as yet unknown. cDNA synthesis used the whole RNA isolate, giving expressed TCRB sequences. Profiling relied on immunoSEQ multiplex PCR, and the TCRdb table lists in-frame clones only, not all of them. The sample lists 350,000 to 400,000 clones; approximately 15% were seen once. CDR3 length equals 14 residues. Between the trimmed V and J ends, which lost 0 bases and 6 bases, there was a span of 11 bases. Looked up from germline, CDR1 is LGHNA and CDR2 is YSLEER. CD4+ naive, central memory, regulatory and stem cell-like memory cells were sorted via CD45RO/CCR7/CD25/CD127/CD95/CD27. Sorted cells reached over 95% purity in every population. The sample originates from a study of beta chain features in type 1 diabetes. Whole-study results and caveats: Fewer insertions but more deletions were seen at VDJ junctions in type 1 diabetes patients. Among patients, naive, central memory and Treg TCRB repertoires appeared more similar than among healthy donors.

This clonotype was sampled from a woman younger than 35 in good health. Material for sequencing was naive CD4+ T cells from blood. The chain has TRBV4-3 and TRBJ1-2, with no clear D. The CDR3 reads CASSQDEWGDGYTF. The CDR3 DNA reads as TGCGCCAGCAGCCAAGATGAGTGGGGAGATGGCTACACCTTC.